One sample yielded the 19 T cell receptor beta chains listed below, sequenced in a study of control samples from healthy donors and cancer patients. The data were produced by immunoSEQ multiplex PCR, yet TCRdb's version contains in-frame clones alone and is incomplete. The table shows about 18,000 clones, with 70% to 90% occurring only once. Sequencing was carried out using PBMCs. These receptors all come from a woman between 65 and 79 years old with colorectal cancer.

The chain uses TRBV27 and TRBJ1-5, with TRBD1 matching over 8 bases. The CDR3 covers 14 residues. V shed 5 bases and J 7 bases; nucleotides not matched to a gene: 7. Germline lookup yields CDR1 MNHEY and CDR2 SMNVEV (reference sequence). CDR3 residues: CASSPGQGGQPQHF. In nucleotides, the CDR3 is TGTGCCAGCAGTCCCGGACAGGGTGGCCAGCCCCAGCATTTT.

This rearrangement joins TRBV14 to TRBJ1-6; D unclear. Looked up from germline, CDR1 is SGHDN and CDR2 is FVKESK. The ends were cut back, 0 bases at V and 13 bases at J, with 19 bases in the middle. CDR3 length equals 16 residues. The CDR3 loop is CASSQDLGGSRWPLHF. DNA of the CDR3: TGTGCCAGCAGCCAAGATCTCGGCGGCAGTAGGTGGCCCCTCCACTTT.

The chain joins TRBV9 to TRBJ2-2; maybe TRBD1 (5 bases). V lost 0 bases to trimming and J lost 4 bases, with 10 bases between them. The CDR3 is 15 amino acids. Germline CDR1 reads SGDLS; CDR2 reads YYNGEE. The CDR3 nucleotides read TGTGCCAGCAGCGTAGGGACAATAGGCACCGGGGAGCTGTTTTTT. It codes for CASSVGTIGTGELFF.

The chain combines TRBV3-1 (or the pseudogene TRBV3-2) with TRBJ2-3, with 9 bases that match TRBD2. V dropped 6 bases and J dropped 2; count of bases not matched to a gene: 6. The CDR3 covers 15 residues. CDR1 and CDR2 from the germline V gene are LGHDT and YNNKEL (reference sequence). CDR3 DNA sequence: TGTGCCAGCAGGCCCGGGACTAGCAACACAGATACGCAGTATTTT. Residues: CASRPGTSNTDTQYF.

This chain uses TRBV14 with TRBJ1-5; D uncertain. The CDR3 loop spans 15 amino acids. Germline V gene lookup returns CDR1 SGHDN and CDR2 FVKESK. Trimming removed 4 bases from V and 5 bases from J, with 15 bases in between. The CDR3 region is CASSLSSDPDQPQHF. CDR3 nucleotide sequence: TGTGCCAGCAGCCTTAGTTCAGATCCGGATCAGCCCCAGCATTTT.

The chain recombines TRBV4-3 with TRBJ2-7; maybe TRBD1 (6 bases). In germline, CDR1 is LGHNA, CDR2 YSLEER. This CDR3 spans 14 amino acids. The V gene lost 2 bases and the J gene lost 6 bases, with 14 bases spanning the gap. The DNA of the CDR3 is TGCGCCAGCAGCCAATTAAGGGAAGGGGGCGAGCAGTACTTC. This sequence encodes CASSQLREGGEQYF.

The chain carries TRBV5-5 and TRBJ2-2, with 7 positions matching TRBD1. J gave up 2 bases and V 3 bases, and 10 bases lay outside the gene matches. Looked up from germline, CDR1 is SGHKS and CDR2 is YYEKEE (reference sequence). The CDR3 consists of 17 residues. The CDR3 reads CASSWPYRGPNTGELFF. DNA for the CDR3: TGTGCCAGCAGCTGGCCGTACAGGGGCCCTAACACCGGGGAGCTGTTTTTT.

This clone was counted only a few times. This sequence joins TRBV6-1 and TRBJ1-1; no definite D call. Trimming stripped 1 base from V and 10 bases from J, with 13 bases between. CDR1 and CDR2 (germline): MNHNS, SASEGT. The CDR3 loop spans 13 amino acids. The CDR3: CASSEGTARLAFF. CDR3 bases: TGTGCCAGCAGTGAAGGGACTGCCCGGCTAGCTTTCTTT.

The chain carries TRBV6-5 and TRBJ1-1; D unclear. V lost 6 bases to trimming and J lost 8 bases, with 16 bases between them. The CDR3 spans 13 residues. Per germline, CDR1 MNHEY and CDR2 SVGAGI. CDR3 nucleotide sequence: TGTGCCAGCAGAAACGGAGGGCAGAGGGAAGCTTTCTTT. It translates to CASRNGGQREAFF.

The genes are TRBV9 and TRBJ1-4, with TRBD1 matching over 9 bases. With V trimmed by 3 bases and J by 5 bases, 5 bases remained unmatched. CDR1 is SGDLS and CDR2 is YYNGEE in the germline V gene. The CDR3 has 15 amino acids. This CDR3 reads CASSADRGINEKLFF. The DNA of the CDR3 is TGTGCCAGCAGCGCCGACAGGGGGATAAATGAAAAACTGTTTTTT.

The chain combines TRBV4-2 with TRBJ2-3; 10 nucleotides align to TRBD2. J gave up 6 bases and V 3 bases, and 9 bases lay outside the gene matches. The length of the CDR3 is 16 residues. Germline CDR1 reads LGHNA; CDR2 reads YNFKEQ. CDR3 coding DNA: TGTGCCAGCAGCCACCCAACTAGCGGGGAGAGGGATACGCAGTATTTT. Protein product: CASSHPTSGERDTQYF.

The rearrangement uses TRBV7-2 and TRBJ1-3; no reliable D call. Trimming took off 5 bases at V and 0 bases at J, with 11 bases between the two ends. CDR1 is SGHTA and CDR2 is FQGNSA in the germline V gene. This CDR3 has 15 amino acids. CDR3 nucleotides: TGTGCCAGCAGCCTCGCTGGGCTCTCTGGAAACACCATATATTTT. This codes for CASSLAGLSGNTIYF.

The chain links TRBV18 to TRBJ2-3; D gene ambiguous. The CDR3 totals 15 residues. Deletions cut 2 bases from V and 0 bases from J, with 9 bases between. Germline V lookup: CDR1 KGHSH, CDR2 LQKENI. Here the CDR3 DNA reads TGTGCCAGCTCACCATGGTCCGATAGCACAGATACGCAGTATTTT. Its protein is CASSPWSDSTDTQYF.

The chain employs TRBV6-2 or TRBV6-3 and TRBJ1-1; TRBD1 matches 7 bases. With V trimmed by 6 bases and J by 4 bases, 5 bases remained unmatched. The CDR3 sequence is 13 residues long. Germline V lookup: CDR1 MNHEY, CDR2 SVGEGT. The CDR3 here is CASRPQGGTEAFF. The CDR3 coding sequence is TGTGCCAGCAGACCTCAGGGGGGCACTGAAGCTTTCTTT.

In nucleotides, the CDR3 is TGTGCCAGCAGCCAAGTAGGACTTGAGGGAGGGCCAGATACGCAGTATTTT. Its translation: CASSQVGLEGGPDTQYF. The chain has TRBV4-2 and TRBJ2-3; 7 nucleotides line up with TRBD2. The CDR3 is made up of 17 amino acids. The V gene's germline CDR1 is LGHNA and CDR2 YNFKEQ. Trimming cost V 1 base and J 4 bases; bases outside gene matches: 11.

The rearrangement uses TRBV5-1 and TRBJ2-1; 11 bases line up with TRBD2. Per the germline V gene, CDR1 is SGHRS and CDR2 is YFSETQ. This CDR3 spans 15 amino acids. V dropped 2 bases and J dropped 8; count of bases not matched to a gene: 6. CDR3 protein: CASSFTSGRFDEQFF. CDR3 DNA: TGCGCCAGCAGCTTCACTAGCGGGAGATTCGATGAGCAGTTCTTC.

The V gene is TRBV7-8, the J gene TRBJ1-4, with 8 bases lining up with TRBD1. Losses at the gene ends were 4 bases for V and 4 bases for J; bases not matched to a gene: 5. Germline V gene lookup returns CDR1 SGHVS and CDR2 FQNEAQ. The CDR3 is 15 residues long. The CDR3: CASSYRQGINEKLFF. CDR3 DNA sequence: TGTGCCAGCAGCTACCGACAGGGGATTAATGAAAAACTGTTTTTT.

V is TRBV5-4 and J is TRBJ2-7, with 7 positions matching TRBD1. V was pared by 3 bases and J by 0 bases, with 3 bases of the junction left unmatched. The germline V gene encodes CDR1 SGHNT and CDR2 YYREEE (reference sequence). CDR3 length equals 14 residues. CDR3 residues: CASSSGDSSYEQYF. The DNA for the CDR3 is TGTGCCAGCAGCTCTGGGGACAGCTCCTACGAGCAGTACTTC. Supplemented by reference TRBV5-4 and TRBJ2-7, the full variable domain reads ETGVTQSPTHLIKTRGQQVTLRCSSQSGHNTVSWYQQALGQGPQFIFQYYREEENGRGNFPPRFSGLQFPNYSSELNVNALELDDSALYLCASSSGDSSYEQYFGPGTRLTVT.

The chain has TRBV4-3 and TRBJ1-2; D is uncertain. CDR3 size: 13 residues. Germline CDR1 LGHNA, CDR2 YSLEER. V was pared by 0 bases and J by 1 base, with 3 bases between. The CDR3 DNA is TGCGCCAGCAGCCAAGACAATAACTATGGCTACACCTTC. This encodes CASSQDNNYGYTF.